Following are 20 T cell receptor beta chains from one sample sequenced in a study of beta chain features in type 1 diabetes. Sequenced material consisted of expressed TCRB transcripts (all of the isolated RNA was reverse transcribed). Assay: immunoSEQ multiplex PCR; the TCRdb copy retains only in-frame clones and omits some. The repertoire holds about 290,000 clones, with about 8% as singletons. The specimen was central memory CD4+ T cells from blood. These receptors were collected from a woman aged 18-35 years in good health.

This clone was counted a few times. The rearrangement links TRBV9 to TRBJ2-7; 11 bases are shared with TRBD1. Germline V CDR1 and CDR2: SGDLS, YYNGEE. The CDR3 covers 14 residues. Trimming removed 4 bases from V and 6 bases from J; junction bases left unmatched: 6. The CDR3 region is CASSSRTGGVEQYF. CDR3 nucleotides: TGTGCCAGCAGCTCTCGGACAGGGGGCGTCGAGCAGTACTTC.

This clone has only a few counts. This sequence joins TRBV28 and TRBJ2-7, with 8 positions matching TRBD2. There are 15 residues in the CDR3. Per germline, CDR1 MDHEN and CDR2 SYDVKM. Unmatched junction bases numbered 9, after V lost 2 bases and J lost 6 bases. CDR3 in amino acids: CASSLTRGGVSEQYV. As DNA, the CDR3 is TGTGCCAGCAGTTTAACCCGGGGGGGAGTCTCCGAGCAGTACGTC.

This clone was observed a few times. The chain employs TRBV2 and TRBJ2-7; a weak D match, TRBD1 (5 bases). The ends were cut back, 2 bases at V and 1 base at J, with 9 bases in the middle. CDR1 and CDR2 from the germline V gene are SNHLY and FYNNEI. The CDR3 spans 14 residues. CDR3 DNA sequence: TGTGCCAGCAGTGAACAGGGTGAATCCTACGAGCAGTACGTC. Protein product: CASSEQGESYEQYV.

The genes are TRBV30 and TRBJ2-3; 9 bases match TRBD2. J gave up 14 bases and V 4 bases, and 10 bases lay outside the gene matches. Germline values: CDR1 GTSNPN, CDR2 SVGIG (reference sequence). The CDR3 sequence is 12 residues long. CDR3 DNA: TGTGCCTGGACCGGGGCGGGAGGGCCAAGGTATTTT. This codes for CAWTGAGGPRYF.

This chain connects TRBV7-8 to TRBJ2-3; tentatively, D is TRBD1 or TRBD2 (5 bases each). Germline V gene lookup returns CDR1 SGHVS and CDR2 FQNEAQ. This CDR3 is 15 amino acids long. V was trimmed by 6 bases and J by 2 bases, leaving 15 bases between them. The CDR3 sequence: CASRPRFGATDTQYF. The DNA for the CDR3 is TGTGCCAGCAGACCCCGGTTCGGGGCCACAGATACGCAGTATTTT.

This clone was seen at least ten times. CDR3 nucleotides: TGTGCCAGCAGCCCCGGGGGGGACGGTGGCTACACCTTC. Translating it yields CASSPGGDGGYTF. This chain joins TRBV7-9 and TRBJ1-2; possibly TRBD1 for D (5 bases). The CDR3 totals 13 residues. Between the trimmed V and J ends, which lost 5 bases and 7 bases, there was a span of 14 bases. Germline lookup yields CDR1 SEHNR and CDR2 FQNEAQ (reference sequence).

This clone was recorded many times. This chain uses TRBV2 with TRBJ2-1, with D unresolved. V was clipped by 8 bases and J by 4 bases, with 6 bases between them. Germline V gene lookup returns CDR1 SNHLY and CDR2 FYNNEI. This CDR3 has 11 amino acids. The chain's CDR3 is CASYLYNEQFF. The CDR3 bases are TGTGCCAGCTACTTATACAATGAGCAGTTCTTC.

This clone was observed a handful of times. The chain is built from TRBV7-3 and TRBJ2-1; 7 nucleotides match TRBD2. CDR1 SGHTA and CDR2 FQGTGA come from the germline V gene. The CDR3 sequence is 15 residues long. V lost 5 bases, J lost 2 bases, and 6 bases stayed unmatched. This CDR3 is CASSDGLVPYNEQFF. The CDR3 nucleotides are TGTGCCAGCAGCGATGGACTAGTTCCCTACAATGAGCAGTTCTTC.

The CDR3 sequence is CASSYFTGKIYEQYF. For the CDR3, the DNA is TGTGCCAGCAGTTATTTCACAGGGAAAATCTACGAGCAGTACTTC. The rearrangement joins TRBV11-1 to TRBJ2-7, with D possibly TRBD1 on 6 matching bases. V lost 6 bases and J 3 bases, leaving 18 bases between the germline ends. This CDR3 has 15 amino acids. The germline V gene has CDR1 SGHAT and CDR2 FQDESV (reference sequence).

This clone was counted only a few times. The chain combines TRBV11-3 with TRBJ2-1; TRBD2 is a possible D gene (5 bases). This CDR3 spans 13 amino acids. Germline V gene sequence: CDR1 SGHNT, CDR2 YENEEA. V lost 6 bases, J lost 3 bases, and 9 bases lay in between. The CDR3 nucleotides read TGTGCCAGCAGTAATGAGGGCTACAATGAGCAGTTCTTC. Translating it yields CASSNEGYNEQFF. The complete variable domain, with remaining parts taken from reference TRBV11-3 and TRBJ2-1, reads EAGVVQSPRYKIIEKKQPVAFWCNPISGHNTLYWYLQNLGQGPELLIRYENEEAVDDSQLPKDRFSAERLKGVDSTLKIQPAELGDSAVYLCASSNEGYNEQFFGPGTRLTVL.

This clone was counted only a few times. V gene TRBV6-1 combines with J gene TRBJ1-1, with TRBD1 matching over 9 bases. The CDR3 length is 17 residues. V shed 3 bases, J shed 10 bases, and the junction held 18 bases outside the gene matches. Germline CDR1 and CDR2: MNHNS and SASEGT. The CDR3 region is CASSDPFPGQGRARAFF. The CDR3 DNA reads as TGTGCCAGCAGTGACCCGTTCCCGGGACAGGGCAGGGCGCGAGCTTTCTTT.

The chain recombines TRBV25-1 with TRBJ1-3; possibly TRBD1 for D (5 bases). V gave up 4 bases and J gave up 4 bases, with 11 bases separating them. This CDR3 region has 14 residues. In germline, CDR1 is MGHDK, CDR2 SYGVNS. In nucleotides, the CDR3 is TGTGCCAGCAGTGCCCCTGGGGCAGGAAACACCATATATTTT. Residues: CASSAPGAGNTIYF.

This clone has a handful of counts. The chain is built from TRBV7-9 and TRBJ2-2; weak D call: TRBD1 (5 bases). Between the trimmed V and J ends, which lost 2 bases and 7 bases, there was a span of 11 bases. Germline assignment: CDR1 SEHNR and CDR2 FQNEAQ (reference sequence). There are 14 residues in the CDR3. CDR3 DNA: TGTGCCAGCAGCTTACAGGGTTTAGGCGGGGAGCTGTTTTTT. As protein: CASSLQGLGGELFF.

V is TRBV7-3 and J is TRBJ1-2; D remains ambiguous. CDR1 is SGHTA and CDR2 is FQGTGA in the germline V gene. V shed 5 bases and J shed 6 bases, with 13 bases lying between them. The CDR3 extends over 13 amino acids. In nucleotides, the CDR3 is TGTGCCAGCAGCCCTTCCCATGAAGATGGCTACACCTTC. Protein: CASSPSHEDGYTF.

This clone came up a few times. J is TRBJ2-5 and V is TRBV18; no definite D call. In germline, CDR1 is KGHSH, CDR2 LQKENI. CDR3 length equals 14 residues. Trimming took off 3 bases at V and 0 bases at J, with 8 bases between the two ends. The CDR3 coding sequence is TGTGCCAGCTCACCGAGCTCGTACCAAGAGACCCAGTACTTC. This codes for CASSPSSYQETQYF.

This clone was found a few times. The chain employs TRBV5-4 and TRBJ1-1; 8 nucleotides match TRBD1. Per germline, CDR1 SGHNT and CDR2 YYREEE (reference sequence). V lost 0 bases, J lost 1 base, and 8 bases stayed unmatched. The CDR3 loop spans 17 amino acids. The CDR3 reads CASSLVAGGLRNTEAFF. CDR3 DNA sequence: TGTGCCAGCAGCTTGGTGGCAGGGGGCCTGAGGAACACTGAAGCTTTCTTT.

This chain connects TRBV6-1 to TRBJ1-2; tentatively, D is TRBD1 (6 bases). The CDR3 loop spans 15 amino acids. CDR1 is MNHNS and CDR2 is SASEGT in the germline V gene. V lost 5 bases and J 7 bases, leaving 20 bases between the germline ends. The CDR3 DNA follows: TGTGCCAGCAGTTCCCAGACACAGGGTTTGGGTGGCTACACCTTC. It specifies CASSSQTQGLGGYTF.

This clone was recorded many times. The germline gene is not matched at one end of the junction; a read error may be the cause. The chain is built from TRBV7-9 and TRBJ2-3; possibly TRBD2 for D (6 bases). This CDR3 region has 9 residues. The germline V gene encodes CDR1 SEHNR and CDR2 FQNEAQ (reference sequence). This CDR3 reads CASSFPSAF. In DNA form, the CDR3 reads TGTGCCAGCAGCTTTCCTAGCGCATTT.

The gene calls are TRBV27 and TRBJ2-3; TRBD2 aligns across 13 bases. CDR3 length: 17 amino acids. V trimming: 5 bases; J trimming: 5 bases; junction bases outside the gene matches: 10. Germline loops: CDR1 MNHEY, CDR2 SMNVEV (reference sequence). CDR3 bases: TGTGCCAGCAGTACCCCCGGGACTAGCGGGAACATAGATACGCAGTATTTT. Its protein product is CASSTPGTSGNIDTQYF.

This clone occurred a few times. The V and J genes are TRBV11-2 and TRBJ2-6; the D is unclear. CDR1 SGHAT and CDR2 FQNNGV come from the germline V gene. CDR3 size: 15 residues. V lost 3 bases, J lost 2 bases, and 8 bases lay in between. The chain's CDR3 is CASSFRGAGANVLTF. CDR3 nucleotide sequence: TGTGCCAGCAGCTTTCGAGGCGCTGGGGCCAACGTCCTGACTTTC.